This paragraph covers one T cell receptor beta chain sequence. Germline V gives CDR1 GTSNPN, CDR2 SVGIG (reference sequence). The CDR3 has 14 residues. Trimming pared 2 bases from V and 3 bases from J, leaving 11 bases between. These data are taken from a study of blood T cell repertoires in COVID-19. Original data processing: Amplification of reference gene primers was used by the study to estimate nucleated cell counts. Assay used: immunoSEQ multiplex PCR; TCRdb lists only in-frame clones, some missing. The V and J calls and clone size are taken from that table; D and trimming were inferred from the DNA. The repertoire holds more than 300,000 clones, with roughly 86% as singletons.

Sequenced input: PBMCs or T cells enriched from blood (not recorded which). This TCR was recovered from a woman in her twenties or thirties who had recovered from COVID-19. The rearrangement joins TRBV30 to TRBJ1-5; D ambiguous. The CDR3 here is CAWSLSLFNQPQHF. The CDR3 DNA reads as TGTGCCTGGAGTTTGTCCCTTTTCAATCAGCCCCAGCATTTT.